The 16 T cell receptor beta chains listed next were all sequenced from one sample in a study of T cell changes during pregnancy in multiple sclerosis. This table comes from immunoSEQ multiplex PCR, and its TCRdb copy is limited to in-frame clones, with some not included. The repertoire holds 69,000 or so clones, with 90% to 95% as singletons. This material consisted of CD4+ T cells from peripheral blood mononuclear cells, taken in the third trimester of pregnancy. Source of these receptors: a female donor in good health, enrolled as a control in a pregnancy study.

The rearrangement joins TRBV2 to TRBJ2-7, with 9 bases identical to TRBD1. The CDR3 extends over 13 amino acids. The germline V gene encodes CDR1 SNHLY and CDR2 FYNNEI. Losses at the gene ends were 6 bases for V and 5 bases for J; bases not matched to a gene: 5. The CDR3: CASSGQGSNEQYF. The CDR3 nucleotides read TGTGCCAGCAGCGGACAGGGGAGCAACGAGCAGTACTTC.

The rearrangement joins TRBV5-1 to TRBJ1-3; weak D call: TRBD1 (6 bases). The CDR3 length is 15 residues. Trimming pared 3 bases from V and 4 bases from J, leaving 14 bases between. Germline-derived CDR1 and CDR2 are SGHRS and YFSETQ. CDR3 nucleotide sequence: TGCGCCAGCAGCTGGGGCCAGGGGACGGGAAACACCATATATTTT. It is translated as CASSWGQGTGNTIYF.

The rearrangement joins TRBV11-3 to TRBJ1-1; D is uncertain. The ends were cut back, 0 bases at V and 0 bases at J, with 8 bases in the middle. From germline, CDR1 is SGHNT and CDR2 YENEEA. CDR3 length: 15 amino acids. CDR3 bases: TGTGCCAGCAGCTTAGAACAGAGCATGAACACTGAAGCTTTCTTT. Translating gives CASSLEQSMNTEAFF.

This chain's CDR3 is CASSGGIRGARGYTF. The CDR3 nucleotides read TGTGCCAGCAGTGGGGGTATCAGGGGGGCCAGGGGCTACACCTTC. The rearrangement joins TRBV6-5 to TRBJ1-2; 7 bases map to TRBD1. The V gene's germline CDR1 is MNHEY and CDR2 SVGAGI. The trim removed 5 bases at V and 8 bases at J, leaving 14 bases unmatched. This CDR3 comprises 15 residues.

The chain is built from TRBV7-2 and TRBJ1-2; D may be TRBD1 (5 bases). The germline V gene encodes CDR1 SGHTA and CDR2 FQGNSA. The V end lost 4 bases, the J end lost 7 bases, and 13 bases lay between the germline ends. The CDR3 is 13 residues long. The chain's CDR3 is CASSSFGGGGYTF. The DNA of the CDR3 is TGTGCCAGCAGCTCCTTTGGGGGGGGTGGCTACACCTTC.

The rearrangement joins TRBV6-5 to TRBJ2-7; no firm D call. Germline V gene lookup returns CDR1 MNHEY and CDR2 SVGAGI. V was cut by 8 bases and J by 1 base, with 12 bases left in between. This CDR3 contains 13 residues. The CDR3 loop reads CASADMASYEQYF. CDR3 bases: TGTGCCAGCGCCGACATGGCATCCTACGAGCAGTACTTC.

This clone was recorded once. The gene calls are TRBV4-2 and TRBJ2-1; the D gene is possibly TRBD1 (7 bases). Trimming shortened V by 0 bases and J by 5 bases, and 17 bases separated the two germline ends. In germline, CDR1 is LGHNA, CDR2 YNFKEQ. This CDR3 region has 17 residues. The CDR3 nucleotides read TGTGCCAGCAGCCAAGAAGCCGGCAGGGGGGTGGACAATGAGCAGTTCTTC. Its protein is CASSQEAGRGVDNEQFF.

The chain uses TRBV9 and TRBJ2-7; a possible D gene is TRBD2 (6 bases). The CDR3 consists of 14 residues. V lost 3 bases, J lost 5 bases, and 15 bases lay in between. Germline V gives CDR1 SGDLS, CDR2 YYNGEE. The CDR3 reads CASSASGGSNEQYF. The CDR3 bases are TGTGCCAGCAGCGCGAGCGGAGGGAGCAACGAGCAGTACTTC.

This chain joins TRBV5-6 and TRBJ2-2; TRBD1 is a possible D gene (6 bases). Per germline, CDR1 SGHDT and CDR2 YYEEEE. Trimming stripped 4 bases from V and 3 bases from J, with 13 bases between. The CDR3 runs 15 residues. The CDR3 region is CASSEPTGYTGELFF. The CDR3 DNA sequence: TGTGCCAGCAGCGAACCAACAGGGTACACCGGGGAGCTGTTTTTT.

V usage is TRBV4-3 and J usage is TRBJ2-2; TRBD2 matches at 9 bases. J lost 9 bases, V lost 0 bases, and 8 bases had no gene match. The CDR3 sequence is 16 residues long. Germline CDR1 and CDR2: LGHNA and YSLEER. The CDR3 coding sequence is TGCGCCAGCAGCCAAGATCCTCGCGGGGGGGGCCGGGAGCTGTTTTTT. Residues: CASSQDPRGGGRELFF.

The chain uses TRBV5-4 and TRBJ2-1; 9 nucleotides line up with TRBD1. The V gene's germline CDR1 is SGHNT and CDR2 YYREEE (reference sequence). The CDR3 is 15 residues long. J was trimmed by 5 bases and V by 4 bases; bases with no gene match: 7. CDR3 nucleotide sequence: TGTGCCAGCAGCCTCGGACAGGGGCCCCACAATGAGCAGTTCTTC. This encodes CASSLGQGPHNEQFF.

V gene TRBV2 combines with J gene TRBJ1-5; no clear D. Trimming took off 0 bases at V and 6 bases at J, with 6 bases between the two ends. Per germline, CDR1 SNHLY and CDR2 FYNNEI. This CDR3 has 13 residues. The CDR3 nucleotides read TGTGCCAGCAGTGAAGCGCGCGGTCAGCCCCAGCATTTT. Translated: CASSEARGQPQHF.

The V gene is TRBV4-1, the J gene TRBJ1-1; tentatively, D is TRBD1 (5 bases). Germline V gene lookup returns CDR1 MGHRA and CDR2 YSYEKL. The CDR3 has 13 amino acids. V lost 5 bases and J 11 bases, leaving 18 bases between the germline ends. The CDR3, as DNA: TGCGCCAGCAGCTGGTACAACGGGGGGGATGCTTTCTTT. This encodes CASSWYNGGDAFF.

The chain carries TRBV19 and TRBJ1-1; D remains ambiguous. This CDR3 has 14 amino acids. CDR1 is LNHDA, CDR2 SQIVND, per germline (reference sequence). Trimming pared 5 bases from V and 1 base from J, leaving 11 bases between. The CDR3 nucleotides read TGTGCCAGTAGTGCCACCACAACGAACACTGAAGCTTTCTTT. Amino acids: CASSATTTNTEAFF.

Points on this clone: Germline is not matched at one junction end, which may reflect a read error. The chain combines TRBV5-1 with TRBJ1-4; D is possibly TRBD1 (5 bases). The CDR3 length is 14 residues. Germline V gives CDR1 SGHRS, CDR2 YFSETQ. The CDR3 sequence is CASGLSGLYEKLFF. The CDR3 DNA is TGCGCCAGCGGCTTATCAGGGCTCTATGAAAAACTGTTTTTT.

The J gene is TRBJ1-1, the V gene TRBV6-6; perhaps TRBD1 as D (5 bases). V lost 8 bases to trimming and J lost 5 bases, with 12 bases between them. This CDR3 region has 12 residues. Germline V gene data show CDR1 as MNHNY and CDR2 as SVGAGI (reference sequence). The CDR3 coding sequence is TGTGCCAGCCGAGACAGTCCTACTGAAGCTTTCTTT. Translated, it gives CASRDSPTEAFF.